The 18 T cell receptor beta chains below come from one sample, sequenced in a study of regulatory T cells in long-lasting Graves disease. The time point: newly diagnosed GD, antithyroid drugs for less than 3 months. Extracted PBMC RNA gave rise to the TCR library. iRepertoire HTBI primers and Arm-PCR of CDR3 regions built TCR beta libraries. TCRdb redid the calling of the multiplex PCR reads with MiXCR, one entry per CDR3 protein. The sample contains about 450,000 distinct CDR3 sequences, 12% to 15% of which appear only once. A further study also used this sample, focusing on T cells in Graves' hyperthyroidism and ophthalmopathy.

The input for sequencing was peripheral blood mononuclear cells (PBMCs), taken at new diagnosis, from a patient treated with antithyroid drugs. These receptors originate from a woman in her 50s with Graves disease.

On this clonotype itself: The conserved phenylalanine or tryptophan is not found at the CDR3 terminus, so this likely reflects a read error. Because the CDR3's place on the DNA is in doubt, the DNA is left out and the CDR3 is given as listed by TCRdb. This chain links TRBV6-2 or TRBV6-3 with TRBJ2-1; TRBD2, the D gene given by the table, was not confirmed from the DNA. In germline, CDR1 is MNHEY, CDR2 SVGEGT. The CDR3 has 16 amino acids, counting both end residues. CDR3 in amino acids: CASSSPTSGIKDTQYL.

This clonotype has ten or more counts. The rearrangement links TRBV7-2 to TRBJ2-2, with TRBD2 identical over 7 bases. From germline, CDR1 is SGHTA and CDR2 FQGNSA. The CDR3 loop spans 17 amino acids. With V trimmed by 5 bases and J by 2 bases, 11 bases remained unmatched. CDR3 in amino acids: CASSLEGLYDNTGELFF. The CDR3 DNA is TGTGCCAGCAGCCTCGAGGGACTATATGATAACACCGGGGAGCTGTTTTTT.

This clonotype was recorded a few times. The rearrangement links TRBV2 to TRBJ2-7, with 11 bases that match TRBD2. Germline lookup yields CDR1 SNHLY and CDR2 FYNNEI. Losses at the gene ends were 5 bases for V and 2 bases for J; bases not matched to a gene: 8. There are 16 residues in the CDR3. The CDR3 coding sequence is TGTGCCAGCAGTCAGGAGGGGACTAGCGGCACCTACGAGCAGTACTTC. It yields the protein CASSQEGTSGTYEQYF.

This clonotype was seen ten or more times. This sequence joins TRBV11-2 and TRBJ2-1, with D maybe TRBD2 (5 bases). The CDR3 runs 14 residues. CDR1 and CDR2 (germline): SGHAT, FQNNGV. The V and J ends lost 3 bases and 8 bases respectively, with 14 bases between them. The CDR3 spells CASSFRASSHEQFF. The CDR3 DNA is TGTGCCAGCAGCTTTCGGGCTAGCTCCCATGAGCAGTTCTTC.

This clonotype was detected a few times. V gene TRBV10-1 combines with J gene TRBJ2-3; D uncertain. V was clipped by 2 bases and J by 4 bases, with 7 bases between them. Germline V gene lookup returns CDR1 WNHNN and CDR2 SYGVQD (reference sequence). The CDR3 is 13 amino acids. The CDR3 sequence: CASSEIESDTQYF. As DNA, the CDR3 is TGCGCCAGCAGTGAGATCGAGTCAGATACGCAGTATTTT.

This clonotype was seen a handful of times. The rearrangement joins TRBV19 to TRBJ1-3; D gene ambiguous. Trimming pared 10 bases from V and 0 bases from J, leaving 16 bases between. CDR1 is LNHDA and CDR2 is SQIVND in the germline V gene (reference sequence). The CDR3 extends over 15 amino acids. CDR3 in DNA: TGTGCCACCACTTCGGACGGGAGCTCTGGAAACACCATATATTTT. Encoded protein: CATTSDGSSGNTIYF.

The chain couples TRBV7-9 to TRBJ2-7; 9 bases match TRBD1. The germline gives CDR1 SEHNR, CDR2 FQNEAQ (reference sequence). The CDR3 loop spans 15 amino acids. V dropped 5 bases and J dropped 3; count of bases not matched to a gene: 8. CDR3 loop: CASSQDRGTNYEQYF. The DNA of the CDR3 is TGTGCCAGCAGCCAAGACAGGGGGACCAACTACGAGCAGTACTTC. Looking up the rest from reference TRBV7-9 and TRBJ2-7 gives the full variable domain: DTGVSQNPRHKITKRGQNVTFRCDPISEHNRLYWYRQTLGQGPEFLTYFQNEAQLEKSRLLSDRFSAERPKGSFSTLEIQRTEQGDSAMYLCASSQDRGTNYEQYFGPGTRLTVT.

In regard to this clonotype: A much larger clone differs from this one at a single base, so this may be a read error. The chain has TRBV7-2 and TRBJ1-1, with TRBD1 identical over 7 bases. J was trimmed by 6 bases and V by 4 bases; bases with no gene match: 8. CDR3 size: 14 residues. Per germline, CDR1 SGHTA and CDR2 FQGNSA. CDR3 nucleotides: TGTACCAGCAGCTGGGGACAGCTAGGTGCTGAAGCTTTCTTT. Translated: CTSSWGQLGAEAFF.

The chain employs TRBV5-8 and TRBJ2-7; TRBD1 aligns across 11 bases. In germline, CDR1 is SGHTS, CDR2 YDEGEE. Losses at the gene ends were 5 bases for V and 1 base for J; bases not matched to a gene: 5. The CDR3 sequence is 15 residues long. CDR3 nucleotide sequence: TGTGCCAGCAGGTGGGGACAGGGGGGTTCCTACGAGCAGTACTTC. It translates to CASRWGQGGSYEQYF.

At least ten counts were recorded for this clonotype. The chain employs TRBV28 and TRBJ2-6, with D maybe TRBD1 (7 bases). The length of the CDR3 is 14 residues. Trimming took 10 bases from V and 1 from J, leaving 11 bases between them. CDR1 is MDHEN and CDR2 is SYDVKM in the germline V gene. The CDR3 protein is CATAGGSGANVLTF. CDR3 nucleotide sequence: TGTGCCACGGCAGGGGGGTCTGGGGCCAACGTCCTGACTTTC.

This clonotype was detected ten times or more. CDR3 loop: CASSPQGPEETQYF. The CDR3 coding sequence is TGTGCCAGCTCACCCCAGGGACCCGAAGAGACCCAGTACTTC. This chain connects TRBV18 to TRBJ2-5; D is possibly TRBD1 or TRBD2 (5 bases each). The germline V gene has CDR1 KGHSH and CDR2 LQKENI. The CDR3 length is 14 residues. V was shortened by 3 bases and J by 3 bases, with 11 bases between the two germline ends. Variable domain in full (rest from reference TRBV18 and TRBJ2-5): NAGVMQNPRHLVRRRGQEARLRCSPMKGHSHVYWYRQLPEEGLKFMVYLQKENIIDESGMPKERFSAEFPKEGPSILRIQQVVRGDSAAYFCASSPQGPEETQYFGPGTRLLVL.

This clonotype was picked up a small number of times. The CDR3 coding sequence is TGCGCCAGCAGCCACGCTCGGGACAATTATAAGCCCCAGCATTTT. Its translation is CASSHARDNYKPQHF. This chain links TRBV5-1 with TRBJ1-5, with TRBD1 as a possible D gene (6 bases). The length of the CDR3 is 15 residues. Trimming took 4 bases from V and 8 from J, leaving 19 bases between them. The V gene's germline CDR1 is SGHRS and CDR2 YFSETQ. Full variable domain (outside the CDR3, taken from reference TRBV5-1 and TRBJ1-5): KAGVTQTPRYLIKTRGQQVTLSCSPISGHRSVSWYQQTPGQGLQFLFEYFSETQRNKGNFPGRFSGRQFSNSRSEMNVSTLELGDSALYLCASSHARDNYKPQHFGDGTRLSIL.

The sample holds a few counts of this clonotype. This clone may be a read error of a much larger clone one base away. This chain joins TRBV3-1 and TRBJ1-1; the D is unclear. The germline CDR1 and CDR2 sequences are LGHDT and YNNKEL (reference sequence). CDR3 length: 12 amino acids. Between the trimmed V and J ends, which lost 4 bases and 6 bases, there was a span of 9 bases. The CDR3 DNA follows: TGTGCCAGCAGCCGATCTGACGCTGAAGCTTTCTTT. As protein: CASSRSDAEAFF.

The chain joins TRBV5-1 to TRBJ2-3; tentatively, D is TRBD1 or TRBD2 (6 bases each). The CDR3 covers 16 residues. V dropped 7 bases and J dropped 0 bases, with 18 bases sitting between them. Germline CDR1 reads SGHRS; CDR2 reads YFSETQ. The chain's CDR3 is CASRTGTAHSTDTQYF. CDR3 nucleotide sequence: TGCGCCAGCCGAACAGGGACTGCCCATAGCACAGATACGCAGTATTTT.

This clonotype appeared many times. J is TRBJ2-2 and V is TRBV11-2; D is unresolved. The CDR3 is 14 amino acids. Germline CDR1 and CDR2: SGHAT and FQNNGV. The V end lost 2 bases, the J end lost 4 bases, and 8 bases lay between the germline ends. This CDR3 is CASSLTGVTGELFF. CDR3 DNA: TGTGCCAGCAGCTTAACGGGCGTCACCGGGGAGCTGTTTTTT.

The rearrangement uses TRBV10-2 and TRBJ2-7; 7 bases fit TRBD2. The CDR3 totals 15 residues. J lost 2 bases, V lost 7 bases, and 11 bases had no gene match. CDR1 and CDR2 (germline): WSHSY, SAAADI. In DNA form, the CDR3 reads TGCGCCAGCATTGTAGGCCTAGCGGAAACCTACGAGCAGTACTTC. Translated: CASIVGLAETYEQYF.

The V gene is TRBV5-1, the J gene TRBJ2-5; 7 bases agree with TRBD2. There are 16 residues in the CDR3. Germline V gene sequence: CDR1 SGHRS, CDR2 YFSETQ. Trimming at V came to 0 bases and at J to 2 bases, leaving 7 bases not matched to a gene. The CDR3 sequence: CASSLEAGRAQETQYF. CDR3 nucleotide sequence: TGCGCCAGCAGCTTGGAGGCAGGGAGGGCACAAGAGACCCAGTACTTC. Full variable domain (remainder filled in from reference TRBV5-1 and TRBJ2-5): KAGVTQTPRYLIKTRGQQVTLSCSPISGHRSVSWYQQTPGQGLQFLFEYFSETQRNKGNFPGRFSGRQFSNSRSEMNVSTLELGDSALYLCASSLEAGRAQETQYFGPGTRLLVL.

This clonotype came up many times. The rearrangement joins TRBV10-3 to TRBJ1-1; maybe TRBD1 (5 bases). The CDR3 is 15 amino acids. V was pared by 2 bases and J by 3 bases, with 13 bases between. Per germline, CDR1 ENHRY and CDR2 SYGVKD. The CDR3 DNA reads as TGTGCCATCAGTGAGGGTTGGGGAGGGGACACTGAAGCTTTCTTT. Translated: CAISEGWGGDTEAFF.